Below, 28 T cell receptor beta chains from the same sample are listed, as sequenced in a study of blood T cell repertoires in COVID-19. Method: immunoSEQ multiplex PCR; TCRdb's copy keeps in-frame clones and lacks some. In the table there are a few hundred thousand clones, about 83% of which are singletons. The source material was PBMCs or T cells enriched from blood (not recorded which). The receptors here all came from a woman between 40 and 55 years old who had recovered from COVID-19.

This sequence joins TRBV18 and TRBJ1-2; 9 nucleotides line up with TRBD1. CDR1 is KGHSH and CDR2 is LQKENI in the germline V gene. V gave up 1 base and J gave up 3 bases; unmatched junction bases: 3. This CDR3 comprises 15 residues. In DNA, the CDR3 is TGTGCCAGCTCACCACGGACAGGGGAGCACTATGGCTACACCTTC. Protein sequence: CASSPRTGEHYGYTF.

This clone was recorded only once. The chain uses TRBV12-3 or TRBV12-4 and TRBJ2-1; a possible D gene is TRBD2 (6 bases). CDR3 length equals 13 residues. Trimming stripped 3 bases from V and 8 bases from J, with 11 bases between. The CDR3 here is CASSFDGSDEQFF. The CDR3, as DNA: TGTGCCAGCAGTTTTGACGGGAGCGATGAGCAGTTCTTC.

V usage is TRBV5-1 and J usage is TRBJ2-5, with TRBD2 matching over 11 bases. The CDR3 length is 17 residues. Trimming took 0 bases from V and 2 from J; bases not matched to a gene: 6. Germline lookup yields CDR1 SGHRS and CDR2 YFSETQ. This CDR3 reads CASSLGGLAATQETQYF. For the CDR3, the DNA is TGCGCCAGCAGCTTGGGGGGACTAGCGGCTACTCAAGAGACCCAGTACTTC.

A single count supports this clone. The chain has TRBV2 and TRBJ2-1; TRBD2 aligns across 13 bases. Germline CDR1 and CDR2: SNHLY and FYNNEI. This CDR3 has 15 amino acids. The junction had 4 bases not matched to a gene; V was cut back by 6 bases and J by 5 bases. CDR3 DNA sequence: TGTGCCAGCAGGGCGGGACTAGCGGGAAACAATGAGCAGTTCTTC. It encodes CASRAGLAGNNEQFF.

This chain uses TRBV28 with TRBJ2-2; 14 bases line up with TRBD2. The CDR3 is made up of 15 amino acids. With V trimmed by 10 bases and J by 5 bases, 6 bases remained unmatched. Germline CDR1 and CDR2: MDHEN and SYDVKM. CDR3 sequence (DNA): TGTGCCACCCCCGGGACTAGCGGGAGAACCGGGGAGCTGTTTTTT. Amino acids: CATPGTSGRTGELFF.

This clone was observed once. The chain employs TRBV2 and TRBJ2-1; TRBD1 aligns across 7 bases. The germline V gene encodes CDR1 SNHLY and CDR2 FYNNEI. With 5 bases clipped from V and 3 bases from J, the junction kept 1 base outside the gene matches. This CDR3 has 13 residues. CDR3 residues: CASSRDSYNEQFF. CDR3 in DNA: TGTGCCAGCAGTAGGGACAGCTACAATGAGCAGTTCTTC.

This sequence joins TRBV30 and TRBJ2-2; weak D call: TRBD2 (6 bases). This CDR3 has 15 amino acids. Trimming removed 6 bases from V and 0 bases from J, with 14 bases in between. The V gene's germline CDR1 is GTSNPN and CDR2 SVGIG (reference sequence). CDR3: CACPGGVSNTGELFF. The CDR3 region has the DNA TGTGCCTGCCCGGGCGGGGTTTCGAACACCGGGGAGCTGTTTTTT.

The chain has TRBV7-2 and TRBJ2-3; TRBD2 matches at 15 bases. The CDR3 extends over 16 amino acids. Germline assignment: CDR1 SGHTA and CDR2 FQGNSA. V gave up 4 bases and J gave up 3 bases; unmatched junction bases: 2. This chain's CDR3 is CASSSGTSGRTDTQYF. In DNA form, the CDR3 reads TGTGCCAGCAGCTCGGGGACTAGCGGGAGGACAGATACGCAGTATTTT.

The J gene is TRBJ1-4, the V gene TRBV19, with D perhaps TRBD1 (6 bases). CDR3 size: 14 residues. Trimming pared 2 bases from V and 5 bases from J, leaving 9 bases between. Per the germline V gene, CDR1 is LNHDA and CDR2 is SQIVND (reference sequence). CDR3 in DNA: TGTGCCAGTAGTATAAGACAGGAGAATGAAAAACTGTTTTTT. Translation gives CASSIRQENEKLFF. The full variable domain, its missing parts supplied by reference TRBV19 and TRBJ1-4, is DGGITQSPKYLFRKEGQNVTLSCEQNLNHDAMYWYRQDPGQGLRLIYYSQIVNDFQKGDIAEGYSVSREKKESFPLTVTSAQKNPTAFYLCASSIRQENEKLFFGSGTQLSVL.

This clone was seen many times. The V call is TRBV24-1, the J call TRBJ2-1; the match to TRBD2 covers 10 bases. The V and J ends lost 0 bases and 9 bases, in that order; junction bases with no gene match: 4. The CDR3 totals 15 residues. Per germline, CDR1 KGHDR and CDR2 SFDVKD. The CDR3 DNA reads TGTGCCACCAGTGATTTGCTAGCGGGAGATGGTGAGCAGTTCTTC. Amino acid sequence: CATSDLLAGDGEQFF.

This chain connects TRBV11-2 to TRBJ2-2; a possible D gene is TRBD1 (8 bases). The CDR3 extends over 17 amino acids. CDR1 and CDR2 (germline): SGHAT, FQNNGV. Trimming took off 4 bases at V and 2 bases at J, with 17 bases between the two ends. The CDR3 DNA reads as TGTGCCAGCAGCTCATACGGGGGGACAGGAAACACCGGGGAGCTGTTTTTT. It encodes CASSSYGGTGNTGELFF.

This clone was detected ten times or more. The genes are TRBV4-1 and TRBJ1-1; 11 bases fit TRBD1. V dropped 3 bases and J dropped 4; count of bases not matched to a gene: 4. Germline V gives CDR1 MGHRA, CDR2 YSYEKL. This CDR3 comprises 15 residues. DNA of the CDR3: TGCGCCAGCAGCCAGCACGGACAGGGGGCCACTGAAGCTTTCTTT. Translating gives CASSQHGQGATEAFF.

The V gene is TRBV5-1, the J gene TRBJ1-3; 7 bases agree with TRBD1. With 3 bases clipped from V and 0 bases from J, the junction kept 3 bases outside the gene matches. CDR1 is SGHRS and CDR2 is YFSETQ in the germline V gene. The CDR3 loop spans 15 amino acids. DNA for the CDR3: TGCGCCAGCAGCTCGACAGGGATCTCTGGAAACACCATATATTTT. The encoded protein is CASSSTGISGNTIYF.

The chain employs TRBV7-5 and TRBJ1-2; no DNA check was done on the table's D call, TRBD1. TRBV7-5 is assigned pseudogene status. The CDR3 runs to 11 residues. Here the CDR3 reads CARSLLWLFTF. DNA of the CDR3: TGTGCCAGAAGCTTACTTTGGCTGTTCACCTTC.

The chain joins TRBV28 to TRBJ1-1; no clear D. Germline lookup yields CDR1 MDHEN and CDR2 SYDVKM. The CDR3 covers 14 residues. V lost 5 bases and J 3 bases, leaving 13 bases between the germline ends. CDR3 sequence (DNA): TGTGCCAGCAGTCCGCCTACGGGAGACACTGAAGCTTTCTTT. Encoded protein: CASSPPTGDTEAFF.

The chain joins TRBV6-2 or TRBV6-3 to TRBJ2-3; TRBD2 aligns across 7 bases. The trim removed 6 bases at V and 0 bases at J, leaving 3 bases unmatched. The germline V gene has CDR1 MNHEY and CDR2 SVGEGT. The CDR3 is 14 amino acids. The CDR3 DNA sequence: TGTGCCAGCAGCTCTAGCGGTAGCACAGATACGCAGTATTTT. Translating it yields CASSSSGSTDTQYF.

The chain employs TRBV14 and TRBJ1-2; D might be TRBD1 (6 bases). The CDR3 consists of 15 residues. Germline V lookup: CDR1 SGHDN, CDR2 FVKESK. Trimming removed 1 base from V and 4 bases from J, with 13 bases in between. The CDR3 region has the DNA TGTGCCAGCAGCCAAGTAGAGGGGGACATCTATGGCTACACCTTC. Its protein product is CASSQVEGDIYGYTF.

The sample holds one count of this clone. The chain carries TRBV2 and TRBJ1-5, with TRBD1 matching over 7 bases. V lost 8 bases, J lost 1 base, and 14 bases stayed unmatched. The CDR3 runs to 17 residues. Per germline, CDR1 SNHLY and CDR2 FYNNEI. CDR3 in amino acids: CASDRDREGRSNQPQHF. The CDR3 DNA reads as TGTGCCAGCGACCGGGACAGAGAAGGTAGAAGCAATCAGCCCCAGCATTTT. Drawing the rest from reference TRBV2 and TRBJ1-5, the complete variable domain is EPEVTQTPSHQVTQMGQEVILRCVPISNHLYFYWYRQILGQKVEFLVSFYNNEISEKSEIFDDQFSVERPDGSNFTLKIRSTKLEDSAMYFCASDRDREGRSNQPQHFGDGTRLSIL.

The chain has TRBV15 and TRBJ2-5; D not certain. The CDR3 is made up of 14 amino acids. CDR1 is LNHNV and CDR2 is YYDKDF in the germline V gene (reference sequence). V lost 1 base, J lost 2 bases, and 8 bases lay in between. The CDR3 DNA reads TGTGCCACCAGCAGAGTGGGCCAGCAAGAGACCCAGTACTTC. As protein: CATSRVGQQETQYF.

The CDR3 DNA follows: TGTGCCAGCAGTCCCTCCTGGGGGGGCGATGAGCAGTTCTTC. Encoded protein: CASSPSWGGDEQFF. The V call is TRBV27, the J call TRBJ2-1; D possibly corresponds to TRBD2 (7 bases). V gave up 5 bases and J gave up 8 bases, with 16 bases separating them. From germline, CDR1 is MNHEY and CDR2 SMNVEV (reference sequence). The CDR3 totals 14 residues.

A single count supports this clone. The chain has TRBV28 and TRBJ2-2; 9 positions match TRBD1. Germline CDR1 MDHEN, CDR2 SYDVKM. The trim removed 0 bases at V and 4 bases at J, leaving 0 bases unmatched. The CDR3 has 15 amino acids. CDR3 coding DNA: TGTGCCAGCAGTTTATGGGACAGGGGCACCGGGGAGCTGTTTTTT. This codes for CASSLWDRGTGELFF.

This rearrangement joins TRBV12-5 to TRBJ2-3; tentative D call: TRBD1 (6 bases). Between the trimmed V and J ends, which lost 5 bases and 6 bases, there was a span of 9 bases. CDR1 is LGHNT, CDR2 FRNRAP, per germline. This CDR3 has 12 amino acids. CDR3 loop: CASGTTGDTQYF. DNA for the CDR3: TGTGCTAGTGGTACAACAGGGGATACGCAGTATTTT.

This clone was counted once. The rearrangement links TRBV7-9 to TRBJ2-5, with 16 bases identical to TRBD2. The CDR3 runs to 19 residues. V trimming: 2 bases; J trimming: 4 bases; junction bases outside the gene matches: 10. The germline CDR1 and CDR2 sequences are SEHNR and FQNEAQ (reference sequence). Here the CDR3 DNA reads TGTGCCAGCAGCTTAATCCCGGGACTAGCGGGAGGGCCCCCAGAGACCCAGTACTTC. Translated, it gives CASSLIPGLAGGPPETQYF.

This sequence joins TRBV10-3 and TRBJ2-1; 7 bases align to TRBD2. Germline V lookup: CDR1 ENHRY, CDR2 SYGVKD. Losses at the gene ends were 3 bases for V and 3 bases for J; bases not matched to a gene: 2. There are 14 residues in the CDR3. Here the CDR3 reads CAISELAYYNEQFF. For the CDR3, the DNA is TGTGCCATCAGTGAACTAGCGTACTACAATGAGCAGTTCTTC.

The genes are TRBV3-1 (or the pseudogene TRBV3-2) and TRBJ2-1; 9 nucleotides agree with TRBD2. J lost 8 bases, V lost 4 bases, and 9 bases had no gene match. This CDR3 region has 15 residues. CDR1 and CDR2 from the germline V gene are LGHDT and YNNKEL (reference sequence). CDR3 sequence reads: CASSPSSGRMDEQFF. CDR3 nucleotides: TGTGCCAGCAGCCCCTCCAGCGGGAGGATGGATGAGCAGTTCTTC.

This rearrangement joins TRBV9 to TRBJ2-1; 10 positions match TRBD2. The germline gives CDR1 SGDLS, CDR2 YYNGEE. The CDR3 has 14 amino acids. The junction had 2 bases not matched to a gene; V was cut back by 3 bases and J by 5 bases. The CDR3 DNA follows: TGTGCCAGCAGCGGGACTAGCGGACACAATGAGCAGTTCTTC. Protein sequence: CASSGTSGHNEQFF.

This chain links TRBV6-5 with TRBJ1-2; D gene uncertain. The CDR3 totals 12 residues. Trimming removed 4 bases at V and 2 bases at J, with 5 bases between. In germline, CDR1 is MNHEY, CDR2 SVGAGI. CDR3 DNA: TGTGCCAGCAGTTCTAACAACTATGGCTACACCTTC. This codes for CASSSNNYGYTF.

The rearrangement joins TRBV30 to TRBJ2-3, with D maybe TRBD1 (5 bases). From germline, CDR1 is GTSNPN and CDR2 SVGIG (reference sequence). This CDR3 has 13 residues. Trimming removed 5 bases from V and 3 bases from J, with 12 bases in between. DNA of the CDR3: TGTGCCTGGCCATGGGGCCCTACAGATACGCAGTATTTT. Translating it yields CAWPWGPTDTQYF.